This T cell receptor (beta chain) was found in a study of a mutant IDH1 vaccine in newly diagnosed glioma (dated by TCRdb to 2020 to 2022). In the study overall: Of the approximately 34 patients who were treated, approximately 60% were male and about 40% were female, and the mean age was around 40 years. Prior to enrollment, standard therapy consisting of radiotherapy alone, temozolomide alone, or radiochemotherapy with temozolomide had been administered to patients, with the combination being received by most patients. Six visits were used for peripheral blood collection: V03 (baseline), V05, V07, V10, V12 and V13. For exploratory analyses, fewer than 30 treated patients had longitudinal TCRB deep sequencing done wherever samples were available.

About this clone itself: This receptor's antigen is unknown. Base-call qualities are not available, and no considerably larger clone is one nucleotide away.

Library preparation used the immunoSEQ multiplex PCR assay. Rearranged TCR beta chain sequences were amplified with the hsTCRB Kit following the manufacturer's protocol. TCRB libraries were sequenced on an Illumina MiSeq. The paper's processing steps were these. The kit vendor's proprietary platform handled demultiplexing, trimming and gene mapping. Drawn from immuneACCESS, this table holds only the in-frame rearrangements with V and J called that TCRdb kept. Clones are partly lost; checked studies trace under half to an unresolved V gene and leave the rest unexplained. V, J and clone size reflect that table, while D and trimming were determined from the DNA. The sample profile shows 95,000 to 100,000 clones; over 85% of them were found once. The top ten clones comprise around 0.6% of the sample. This specimen's time point label, per the study, means: baseline, week 1 (first vaccination visit). The label giving this sample's treatment or condition can be read as: pre-vaccination baseline after standard-of-care therapy. Newly diagnosed WHO grade 3 or 4 IDH1-mutant astrocytomas showing loss of nuclear ATRX were present in the donors. The samples were drawn from NOA16, a multicentre, single-arm, open-label phase I trial in Germany that tested a mutant IDH1 peptide vaccine in humans for the first time. For immunogenicity testing, the blood drawn at visit V03 was used as the baseline sample. Genomic DNA for TCRB sequencing was extracted from EDTA blood using the DNeasy Blood and Tissue Kit.

V sheds 8 bases and J sheds 2 bases, leaving 15 bases between their ends. From its cysteine to its phenylalanine, the CDR3 spans 13 amino acids. This entry keeps only the CDR3 DNA: 39 bases, framed from base 1. Via the germline V gene, CDR1 is SQVTM and CDR2 ANQGSEA. The study at large found these results: The authors noted that analyses of patient blood samples could not be reproduced because of sample limitations. Pseudoprogression appeared unrelated to alterations in the top peripheral T cell clonotypes detected by TCRB sequencing. Availability determined which PBMC samples were chosen for TCRB deep sequencing. Across multiple MHC alleles, vaccine-induced immune responses were seen in around 93% of patients.

The sequence was obtained from a woman aged 50 to 60 with glioma. The specimen was PBMCs, collected from a glioma patient treated with radiotherapy, temozolomide or both. In this chain, TRBV29-1 is recombined with TRBJ2-5; the D element might be TRBD1 or TRBD2, as each aligns at 5 bases. Here is the DNA: TGCAGCACCACGAGGGGCAGTCAAGAGACCCAGTACTTC. Protein translation: CSTTRGSQETQYF. Outside the CDR3, residues come from the reference TRBV29-1 and TRBJ2-5 proteins, so the full variable domain is: SAVISQKPSRDICQRGTSLTIQCQVDSQVTMMFWYRQQPGQSLTLIATANQGSEATYESGFVIDKFPISRPNLTFSTLTVSNMSPEDSSIYLCSTTRGSQETQYFGPGTRLLVL.